This entry lists 27 T cell receptor beta chains sequenced from one sample in a study of shared clonotypes between healthy human individuals. Libraries were prepared by immunoSEQ multiplex PCR; TCRdb keeps only in-frame clonotypes and omits some of them. Found here are some 580,000 clones, approximately 97% of them singletons; the top ten hold less than 0.065%. The sample consisted of naive CD4+ T cells sorted from blood. The sample's subset: CD45RA+ positively selected. These receptors came from a woman in her twenties or thirties in good health.

CDR3 in DNA: TGCAGTGCTGGGACCTTACTCGAGCAGTACTTC. It specifies CSAGTLLEQYF. V usage is TRBV20-1 and J usage is TRBJ2-7, with D perhaps TRBD1 or TRBD2 (5 bases each). The CDR3 is 11 amino acids. Germline V lookup: CDR1 DFQATT, CDR2 SNEGSKA (reference sequence). V lost 5 bases and J 6 bases, leaving 11 bases between the germline ends.

This chain connects TRBV19 to TRBJ1-1; D remains unclear. The germline V and J ends were trimmed by 5 bases and 4 bases, with 11 bases remaining between them. The germline CDR1 and CDR2 sequences are LNHDA and SQIVND (reference sequence). The length of the CDR3 is 13 residues. The CDR3 DNA reads TGTGCCAGTAGTCCCCGCTGGCCCACTGAAGCTTTCTTT. Its protein product is CASSPRWPTEAFF. The whole variable domain, remainder taken from reference TRBV19 and TRBJ1-1, is DGGITQSPKYLFRKEGQNVTLSCEQNLNHDAMYWYRQDPGQGLRLIYYSQIVNDFQKGDIAEGYSVSREKKESFPLTVTSAQKNPTAFYLCASSPRWPTEAFFGQGTRLTVV.

The V gene is TRBV27, the J gene TRBJ2-1; TRBD1 or TRBD2 may be the D gene (5 bases each). The CDR3 runs to 14 residues. Germline CDR1 is MNHEY and CDR2 is SMNVEV (reference sequence). The V gene lost 5 bases and the J gene lost 9 bases, with 17 bases spanning the gap. The CDR3 DNA is TGTGCCAGCAGTGGGGGTCTCCTATTCAGTGAGCAGTTCTTC. Encoded protein: CASSGGLLFSEQFF.

This chain connects TRBV5-1 to TRBJ2-2; no definite D call. The CDR3 runs 13 residues. CDR1 is SGHRS and CDR2 is YFSETQ in the germline V gene. Trimming removed 4 bases at V and 7 bases at J, with 11 bases between. CDR3 residues: CASSPSSGGELFF. The CDR3 region has the DNA TGCGCCAGCAGCCCCTCTTCCGGCGGGGAGCTGTTTTTT.

V and J are TRBV4-1 and TRBJ1-3; D is possibly TRBD1 (5 bases). Trimming shortened V by 1 base and J by 0 bases, and 13 bases separated the two germline ends. Germline V lookup: CDR1 MGHRA, CDR2 YSYEKL. This CDR3 has 17 residues. The CDR3 loop reads CASSQGGRGTSGNTIYF. CDR3 bases: TGCGCCAGCAGCCAAGGGGGTCGGGGGACCTCTGGAAACACCATATATTTT.

The J gene is TRBJ1-2, the V gene TRBV6-6; D not certain. The CDR3 is 16 amino acids. Deletions cut 4 bases from V and 4 bases from J, with 19 bases between. Germline CDR1 is MNHNY and CDR2 is SVGAGI (reference sequence). In DNA, the CDR3 is TGTGCCAGCAGTTCCCCCGACACCCGGGCCGGCTATGGCTACACCTTC. Protein sequence: CASSSPDTRAGYGYTF.

V is TRBV10-1 and J is TRBJ2-7; 8 nucleotides align to TRBD2. Losses at the gene ends were 3 bases for V and 3 bases for J; bases not matched to a gene: 7. The CDR3 runs 15 residues. Germline CDR1 reads WNHNN; CDR2 reads SYGVQD (reference sequence). The CDR3 bases are TGCGCCAGCAGTGAAGGACTAGCTTCTCTCTACGAGCAGTACTTC. Residues: CASSEGLASLYEQYF.

The rearrangement links TRBV7-3 to TRBJ2-3; maybe TRBD1 (5 bases). V shed 5 bases and J shed 4 bases, with 10 bases lying between them. CDR3 length equals 13 residues. Germline CDR1 is SGHTA and CDR2 is FQGTGA. The DNA of the CDR3 is TGTGCCAGCAGCCTTAAGGGGTCAGATACGCAGTATTTT. Protein product: CASSLKGSDTQYF.

The chain is built from TRBV19 and TRBJ2-7; 14 positions agree with TRBD2. The CDR3 consists of 17 residues. Trimming at V came to 0 bases and at J to 3 bases, leaving 4 bases not matched to a gene. The germline CDR1 and CDR2 sequences are LNHDA and SQIVND (reference sequence). CDR3 coding DNA: TGTGCCAGTAGTATAGACCACGGGACTAGCGGGAGCTACGAGCAGTACTTC. Its translation is CASSIDHGTSGSYEQYF.

J is TRBJ2-7 and V is TRBV4-1, with 9 bases identical to TRBD1. The CDR3 runs 15 residues. V lost 4 bases to trimming and J lost 2 bases; unmatched junction nucleotides: 6. Germline V gives CDR1 MGHRA, CDR2 YSYEKL. CDR3 in amino acids: CASSLDRGTPYEQYF. The CDR3, as DNA: TGCGCCAGCAGCCTCGACAGGGGGACGCCCTACGAGCAGTACTTC.

V and J are TRBV19 and TRBJ2-3; tentative D call: TRBD2 (6 bases). The CDR3 has 13 residues. V was cut by 6 bases and J by 2 bases, with 9 bases left in between. In germline, CDR1 is LNHDA, CDR2 SQIVND (reference sequence). This CDR3 reads CASRASATDTQYF. The CDR3 bases are TGTGCCAGTAGGGCTAGCGCCACAGATACGCAGTATTTT.

This chain joins TRBV19 and TRBJ2-1, with 8 bases matching TRBD1. This CDR3 comprises 15 residues. J was trimmed by 8 bases and V by 4 bases; bases with no gene match: 10. Germline CDR1 is LNHDA and CDR2 is SQIVND (reference sequence). The CDR3 region is CASSNSRGQAHEQFF. Here the CDR3 DNA reads TGTGCCAGTAGTAACAGTCGGGGACAGGCCCATGAGCAGTTCTTC.

This sequence joins TRBV27 and TRBJ1-5; TRBD1 matches at 7 bases. Germline CDR1 reads MNHEY; CDR2 reads SMNVEV (reference sequence). This CDR3 has 13 amino acids. Trimming cost V 8 bases and J 3 bases; bases outside gene matches: 4. CDR3 residues: CASRDRDNQPQHF. The CDR3 coding sequence is TGTGCCAGCCGCGACAGGGACAATCAGCCCCAGCATTTT.

The V and J genes are TRBV29-1 and TRBJ2-5, with 10 bases fitting TRBD1. Trimming removed 6 bases from V and 11 bases from J; junction bases left unmatched: 15. The CDR3 contains 14 residues. Looked up from germline, CDR1 is SQVTM and CDR2 is ANQGSEA. The CDR3 DNA reads as TGCAGCGTGGGAAGGGACAGGGGTTCTCAAGAGCAGTACTTC. The encoded protein is CSVGRDRGSQEQYF.

This chain connects TRBV10-3 to TRBJ1-2, with D possibly being TRBD1 (6 bases). CDR1 and CDR2 from the germline V gene are ENHRY and SYGVKD. The CDR3 sequence is 15 residues long. Deletions cut 7 bases from V and 7 bases from J, with 22 bases between. This chain's CDR3 is CAINPGEAQPAGYTF. CDR3 in DNA: TGTGCCATCAATCCAGGGGAGGCCCAGCCCGCTGGCTACACCTTC.

The chain combines TRBV6-1 with TRBJ1-1; 10 nucleotides line up with TRBD1. The length of the CDR3 is 15 residues. Germline V gene lookup returns CDR1 MNHNS and CDR2 SASEGT. Trimming took 7 bases from V and 3 from J; bases not matched to a gene: 8. The CDR3 reads CASNSGTGAHTEAFF. The CDR3 coding sequence is TGTGCCAGCAATTCCGGGACAGGGGCCCACACTGAAGCTTTCTTT.

The chain links TRBV6-1 to TRBJ1-5; D is ambiguous. The V end was cut by 4 bases, the J end by 6 bases, with 10 bases between. Germline V gene data show CDR1 as MNHNS and CDR2 as SASEGT. The CDR3 is 13 residues long. The CDR3 region has the DNA TGTGCCAGCAGTGTTGAGGGTGTTCAGCCCCAGCATTTT. Its protein product is CASSVEGVQPQHF.

In this sample, this clone turned up once. The chain is built from TRBV5-4 and TRBJ2-1; TRBD1 agrees at 10 bases. This CDR3 comprises 14 residues. Germline values: CDR1 SGHNT, CDR2 YYREEE (reference sequence). Unmatched junction bases numbered 5, after V lost 4 bases and J lost 7 bases. The CDR3 here is CASSKGTGVNEQFF. The CDR3 nucleotides read TGTGCCAGCAGCAAAGGGACAGGGGTTAATGAGCAGTTCTTC.

The rearrangement joins TRBV11-2 to TRBJ2-3, with D hard to call. Trimming took off 4 bases at V and 0 bases at J, with 8 bases between the two ends. CDR1 is SGHAT and CDR2 is FQNNGV in the germline V gene. CDR3 size: 14 residues. This CDR3 reads CASSYWGSTDTQYF. The CDR3 DNA reads TGTGCCAGCAGCTATTGGGGTAGCACAGATACGCAGTATTTT.

This rearrangement joins TRBV2 to TRBJ1-6, with 8 bases aligning to TRBD1. J was trimmed by 6 bases and V by 11 bases; bases with no gene match: 9. The length of the CDR3 is 14 residues. CDR1 and CDR2 from the germline V gene are SNHLY and FYNNEI. CDR3 sequence: CAGVGQGGNSPLHF. CDR3 sequence (DNA): TGTGCCGGGGTTGGACAGGGTGGTAATTCACCCCTCCACTTT.

The chain links TRBV21-1 to TRBJ1-2; the table's D call TRBD1 went unverified against the DNA. TRBV21-1 is listed as a pseudogene. The CDR3 is 14 residues long. The DNA for the CDR3 is TGTGCCAGCAGCAAACCCCACAGGGACTATGGCTACACCTTC. Translation gives CASSKPHRDYGYTF.

The rearrangement uses TRBV6-5 and TRBJ2-2, with TRBD1 identical over 9 bases. The germline V gene has CDR1 MNHEY and CDR2 SVGAGI. The CDR3 has 14 amino acids. V dropped 4 bases and J dropped 5; count of bases not matched to a gene: 2. CDR3 bases: TGTGCCAGCAGTTCCGGACAGGGGACCGGGGAGCTGTTTTTT. Amino acids: CASSSGQGTGELFF.

V is TRBV6-6 and J is TRBJ1-1; the D gene is possibly TRBD1 (5 bases). With 7 bases removed from V and 1 base from J, the gap between germline ends came to 7 bases. Per the germline V gene, CDR1 is MNHNY and CDR2 is SVGAGI (reference sequence). This CDR3 has 12 residues. The CDR3 sequence is CASKGRNTEAFF. Here the CDR3 DNA reads TGTGCCAGCAAGGGACGGAACACTGAAGCTTTCTTT.

The V call is TRBV7-9, the J call TRBJ2-7; weak D call: TRBD1 (6 bases). Trimming left V 6 bases short and J 2 bases short, with 20 bases between. CDR3 length equals 16 residues. Germline V CDR1 and CDR2: SEHNR, FQNEAQ (reference sequence). CDR3 sequence: CASRPGRGQGTYEQYF. CDR3 in DNA: TGTGCCAGCAGACCCGGCAGGGGCCAGGGTACCTACGAGCAGTACTTC. The whole variable domain, filled in from reference TRBV7-9 and TRBJ2-7, reads DTGVSQNPRHKITKRGQNVTFRCDPISEHNRLYWYRQTLGQGPEFLTYFQNEAQLEKSRLLSDRFSAERPKGSFSTLEIQRTEQGDSAMYLCASRPGRGQGTYEQYFGPGTRLTVT.

The gene calls are TRBV7-7 and TRBJ2-7; D is perhaps TRBD2 (5 bases). This CDR3 spans 15 amino acids. Germline assignment: CDR1 SSHAT and CDR2 FNYEAQ (reference sequence). The V end was cut by 5 bases, the J end by 1 base, with 15 bases between. CDR3 sequence reads: CASSPQLGESYEQYF. For the CDR3, the DNA is TGTGCCAGCAGCCCCCAGTTGGGAGAGTCCTACGAGCAGTACTTC.

The rearrangement uses TRBV7-9 and TRBJ2-1; 10 bases agree with TRBD2. The J segment lost 4 bases and the V segment lost 7 bases, leaving 4 bases of the junction unmatched. The CDR3 covers 14 residues. Germline V gene sequence: CDR1 SEHNR, CDR2 FQNEAQ (reference sequence). The CDR3, as DNA: TGTGCCAGCACCCGAGCGGGAGGGTACAATGAGCAGTTCTTC. Protein sequence: CASTRAGGYNEQFF.

J is TRBJ2-7 and V is TRBV28, with D maybe TRBD2 (7 bases). V lost 5 bases to trimming and J lost 6 bases, with 20 bases between them. Looked up from germline, CDR1 is MDHEN and CDR2 is SYDVKM. This CDR3 is built from 15 residues. The CDR3 DNA reads TGTGCCAGCAGTCTTCGGACGACGGGGGGCATCGAGCAGTACTTC. Translated: CASSLRTTGGIEQYF.